This entry lists 19 T cell receptor beta chains sequenced from one sample in a study of vaccination and CD4 T cells after COVID-19. Oncomine TCR Beta short-read sequencing was applied to DNA from cultured CD4+ T cells. Each CDR3 protein gets one entry after TCRdb re-called the PCR reads with MiXCR. This sample has more than 8,000 distinct CDR3 sequences, with around 18% found just once. These receptors lack a known antigen. The treatment is: roughly 10-day PBMC culture with coronavirus spike peptide pools or control peptides (ViraFEST assay). Sequencing used CD4+ T cells from blood, cultured in vitro, obtained after SARS-CoV-2 vaccination. The origin of the receptors is a human donor who had recovered from COVID-19.

The chain couples TRBV28 to TRBJ1-3; TRBD1 agrees at 9 bases. Germline V gene sequence: CDR1 MDHEN, CDR2 SYDVKM. The CDR3 contains 16 residues. Trimming at V came to 2 bases and at J to 3 bases, leaving 5 bases not matched to a gene. In nucleotides, the CDR3 is TGTGCCAGCAGTTTACCACAGGGGGCGGGTGGAAACACCATATATTTT. Protein: CASSLPQGAGGNTIYF.

By sample fraction, this clonotype is medium-sized. The chain has TRBV7-9 and TRBJ2-5; no clear D gene. This CDR3 comprises 15 residues. V was shortened by 5 bases and J by 2 bases, with 15 bases between the two germline ends. Per the germline V gene, CDR1 is SEHNR and CDR2 is FQNEAQ (reference sequence). In DNA, the CDR3 is TGTGCCAGCAGCCTATACCTCGGGCCGCAAGAGACCCAGTACTTC. Translated: CASSLYLGPQETQYF.

The CDR3 reads CASSGQEGFHSSYEQYF. Written as DNA, the CDR3 is TGTGCCAGCTCTGGGCAGGAGGGGTTCCACAGCTCCTACGAGCAGTACTTC. This sequence joins TRBV6-2 or TRBV6-3 and TRBJ2-7; D may be TRBD2 (6 bases). Germline V gives CDR1 MNHEY, CDR2 SVGEGT. Trimming removed 8 bases at V and 0 bases at J, with 23 bases between. CDR3 size: 17 residues.

For the CDR3, the DNA is TGTGCCAGCAGTGATCAGGGTGGCTCCTACGAGCAGTACTTC. The encoded protein is CASSDQGGSYEQYF. The genes are TRBV2 and TRBJ2-7, with a possible D match to TRBD1 (5 bases). Deletions cut 3 bases from V and 0 bases from J, with 9 bases between. CDR3 length: 14 residues. The V gene's germline CDR1 is SNHLY and CDR2 FYNNEI.

Worth noting for this clonotype: No DNA is shown, since the ends of the CDR3 on it are uncertain; the CDR3 is the one TCRdb lists. The chain uses TRBV7-3 and TRBJ2-3. The length of the CDR3 is 24 amino acids, counting both ends. Looked up from germline, CDR1 is SGHTA and CDR2 is FQGTGA. The CDR3 is CASTNQTSMYLCASLLAGTDTQYF.

By proportion, this clonotype is medium-sized. The rearrangement uses TRBV7-8 and TRBJ1-2; D remains ambiguous. Germline CDR1 SGHVS, CDR2 FQNEAQ. This CDR3 contains 13 residues. V dropped 1 base and J dropped 4 bases, with 7 bases sitting between them. The CDR3 loop reads CASSLVLTYGYTF. CDR3 nucleotides: TGTGCCAGCAGCTTAGTCCTCACCTATGGCTACACCTTC.

V gene TRBV5-1 combines with J gene TRBJ1-2; a weak D match, TRBD1 (5 bases). V was clipped by 7 bases and J by 4 bases, with 11 bases between them. The germline V gene encodes CDR1 SGHRS and CDR2 YFSETQ. This CDR3 comprises 12 residues. CDR3: CASSSQGYGYTF. For the CDR3, the DNA is TGCGCCAGCTCCAGTCAGGGCTATGGCTACACCTTC. Together with reference TRBV5-1 and TRBJ1-2, the CDR3 gives the full variable domain: KAGVTQTPRYLIKTRGQQVTLSCSPISGHRSVSWYQQTPGQGLQFLFEYFSETQRNKGNFPGRFSGRQFSNSRSEMNVSTLELGDSALYLCASSSQGYGYTFGSGTRLTVV.

This chain connects TRBV2 to TRBJ2-1, with 10 bases matching TRBD1. CDR1 is SNHLY, CDR2 FYNNEI, per germline. The trim removed 6 bases at V and 7 bases at J, leaving 9 bases unmatched. This CDR3 region has 15 residues. CDR3: CASSMTGGAGNEQFF. In DNA, the CDR3 is TGTGCCAGCAGCATGACAGGGGGCGCCGGAAATGAGCAGTTCTTC.

The rearrangement joins TRBV5-1 to TRBJ1-5; D unclear. Germline CDR1 is SGHRS and CDR2 is YFSETQ. The CDR3 runs 14 residues. V was trimmed by 0 bases and J by 2 bases, leaving 6 bases between them. The CDR3 protein is CASSLEGRNQPQHF. The CDR3 region has the DNA TGCGCCAGCAGCTTGGAGGGCCGCAATCAGCCCCAGCATTTT.

This clonotype was detected a few times. The chain uses TRBV28 and TRBJ2-1; TRBD2 agrees at 11 bases. The CDR3 is made up of 16 amino acids. Germline-derived CDR1 and CDR2 are MDHEN and SYDVKM. J lost 6 bases, V lost 4 bases, and 8 bases had no gene match. This CDR3 is CASSSPTSGRTNEQFF. The CDR3 DNA is TGTGCCAGCAGTTCCCCCACTAGCGGGAGAACCAATGAGCAGTTCTTC.

Relative to its sample, this clonotype is medium-sized (0.01 to 0.1%). This chain links TRBV7-2 with TRBJ1-2; 7 nucleotides agree with TRBD1. Germline V gene lookup returns CDR1 SGHTA and CDR2 FQGNSA. V trimming: 2 bases; J trimming: 6 bases; junction bases outside the gene matches: 3. This CDR3 comprises 13 residues. CDR3 region: CASSLTGVDGYTF. As DNA, the CDR3 is TGTGCCAGCAGCTTAACAGGGGTGGATGGCTACACCTTC.

A few counts support this clonotype. The chain is built from TRBV7-8 and TRBJ1-1; D not resolved. This CDR3 comprises 14 residues. The V gene lost 1 base and the J gene lost 1 base, with 7 bases spanning the gap. From germline, CDR1 is SGHVS and CDR2 FQNEAQ. CDR3 sequence reads: CASSLGHWNTEAFF. The DNA for the CDR3 is TGTGCCAGCAGCTTAGGACACTGGAACACTGAAGCTTTCTTT.

This clonotype appeared a few times. This chain joins TRBV24-1 and TRBJ2-7; no firm D call. The CDR3 is 14 amino acids. Trimming left V 2 bases short and J 3 bases short, with 10 bases between. Germline V CDR1 and CDR2: KGHDR, SFDVKD. The CDR3 bases are TGTGCCACCAGTGATTCGGTCGGCTACTACGAGCAGTACTTC. The encoded protein is CATSDSVGYYEQYF.

This clonotype was seen only a few times. In DNA, the CDR3 is TGTGCCAGCAGTTACCCCCTTCGGGGGGGGGTGAACACTGAAGCTTTCTTT. Translation: CASSYPLRGGVNTEAFF. This chain connects TRBV6-2 or TRBV6-3 to TRBJ1-1; a weak D match, TRBD1 (5 bases). The CDR3 runs 17 residues. V was clipped by 2 bases and J by 0 bases, with 16 bases between them. From germline, CDR1 is MNHEY and CDR2 SVGEGT.

This clonotype was seen a few times. The chain combines TRBV20-1 with TRBJ2-5; tentative D call: TRBD1 (5 bases). The CDR3 is 16 amino acids. The germline V gene encodes CDR1 DFQATT and CDR2 SNEGSKA (reference sequence). V was pared by 0 bases and J by 1 base, with 15 bases between. CDR3 in amino acids: CSARDATDRRQETQYF. The CDR3 DNA is TGCAGTGCTAGAGATGCGACAGACCGCCGCCAAGAGACCCAGTACTTC.

The chain employs TRBV4-2 and TRBJ2-1; TRBD2 matches 9 bases. V lost 4 bases to trimming and J lost 6 bases; unmatched junction nucleotides: 19. Germline CDR1 is LGHNA and CDR2 is YNFKEQ. This CDR3 region has 19 residues. The CDR3, as DNA: TGTGCCAGCAGCCCGCGATTAGCGGGAGTATTGGTGGGGGGCAATGAGCAGTTCTTC. Residues: CASSPRLAGVLVGGNEQFF.

In this sample, this clonotype turned up once. The rearrangement links TRBV20-1 to TRBJ2-1; TRBD2 might be the D (7 bases). The CDR3 runs 16 residues. Per germline, CDR1 DFQATT and CDR2 SNEGSKA (reference sequence). The CDR3 DNA sequence: TGCAGCGCTCGCAAAGTGACAGGCGGGAGTATCCATGAGCAGTTCTTC. Residues: CSARKVTGGSIHEQFF.

The chain employs TRBV19 and TRBJ2-3, with D unresolved. Per germline, CDR1 LNHDA and CDR2 SQIVND (reference sequence). V gave up 3 bases and J gave up 2 bases, with 12 bases separating them. This CDR3 contains 15 residues. The CDR3 DNA sequence: TGTGCCAGTAGTATTCGTTCAGCCTTCACAGATACGCAGTATTTT. Its translation: CASSIRSAFTDTQYF.

This clonotype was counted a few times. CDR3 DNA sequence: TGTGCCAGCAGCTTAAACCCCGGACTAGCGAGCGAGCAGTTCTTC. It yields the protein CASSLNPGLASEQFF. The rearrangement uses TRBV7-2 and TRBJ2-1; 9 nucleotides match TRBD2. Germline-derived CDR1 and CDR2 are SGHTA and FQGNSA. The CDR3 length is 15 residues. V shed 2 bases, J shed 10 bases, and the junction held 9 bases outside the gene matches. The variable domain in full, completed from reference TRBV7-2 and TRBJ2-1, reads GAGVSQSPSNKVTEKGKDVELRCDPISGHTALYWYRQSLGQGLEFLIYFQGNSAPDKSGLPSDRFSAERTGGSVSTLTIQRTQQEDSAVYLCASSLNPGLASEQFFGPGTRLTVL.